This T cell receptor beta chain was obtained from a study of CD8 T cells in Susac syndrome. Study observations and caveats: Clonal expansion was not observed in the Susac syndrome CD4+ T cell repertoires.

With random hexamers, about 0.45 to 1 ug RNA was reverse transcribed. An immunoSEQ multiplex PCR generated amplified TCR beta CDR3 products spanning 54 Vbeta and 13 Jbeta. TCRdb re-analysed the immunoSEQ multiplex PCR reads in MiXCR, keeping a single row per CDR3 protein. Of some 150,000 distinct CDR3 sequences detected, 85% to 95% appear once; the ten largest clones hold 0.16%. Patients with Susac syndrome met the recently defined diagnostic criteria for definite or probable disease. A remark on this clonotype: The target antigen is unknown.

V was trimmed by 6 bases and J by 0 bases, leaving 12 bases between them. The germline CDR1 and CDR2 sequences are LNHDA and SQIVND (reference sequence). This CDR3 has 15 amino acids. What was sequenced was CD4+ T cells from PBMCs. This TCR derives from a human donor with Susac syndrome. The genes are TRBV19 and TRBJ1-5, with a weak D call TRBD1 (5 bases). CDR3 bases: TGTGCCAGTAGGGTGGACACCAATAGCAATCAGCCCCAGCATTTT. Protein sequence: CASRVDTNSNQPQHF.